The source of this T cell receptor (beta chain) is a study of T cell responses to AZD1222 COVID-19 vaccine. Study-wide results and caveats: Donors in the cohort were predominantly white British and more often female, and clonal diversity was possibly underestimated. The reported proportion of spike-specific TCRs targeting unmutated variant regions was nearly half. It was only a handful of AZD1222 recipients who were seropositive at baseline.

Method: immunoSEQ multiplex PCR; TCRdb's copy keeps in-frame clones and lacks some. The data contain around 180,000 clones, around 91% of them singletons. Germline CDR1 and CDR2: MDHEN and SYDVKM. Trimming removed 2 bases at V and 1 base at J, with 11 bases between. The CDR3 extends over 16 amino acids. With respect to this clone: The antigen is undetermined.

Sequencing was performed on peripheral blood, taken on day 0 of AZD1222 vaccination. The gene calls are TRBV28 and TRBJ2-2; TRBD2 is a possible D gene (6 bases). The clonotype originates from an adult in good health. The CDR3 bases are TGTGCCAGCAGTTTACTTGCGGGGCGGAACACCGGGGAGCTGTTTTTT. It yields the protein CASSLLAGRNTGELFF.